This TCR beta chain was identified in a study of blood T cell repertoires in COVID-19. Turning to the study itself: The origin of the acute and convalescent COVID-19 samples was the United States, Italy and Spain. The cDNA or gDNA used as material had been derived from T cells, B-cell-depleted T cells, or PBMCs.

How the authors handled the data: Reference gene primer amplification yielded estimated nucleated cell counts. Sequencing was performed with immunoSEQ multiplex PCR; in TCRdb, only in-frame clones are kept and a portion is missing. V, J and clone size were drawn from that table, and D and trimming were deduced from the DNA. Here the sample spans 150,000 to 200,000 clones, around 79% being singletons. This clone was seen a few times. Germline CDR1 reads SGHVS; CDR2 reads FNYEAQ. V dropped 5 bases and J dropped 4 bases, with 15 bases sitting between them. The CDR3 covers 14 residues. The sequencing input was peripheral blood. The TCR sequence derives from a man in his 60s with active or convalescent COVID-19. This chain uses TRBV7-6 with TRBJ2-7, with TRBD2 as a possible D gene (5 bases). For the CDR3, the DNA is TGTGCCAGCAGCCAAGGGTCTTCGGGGTACGAGCAGTACTTC. Its translation: CASSQGSSGYEQYF.